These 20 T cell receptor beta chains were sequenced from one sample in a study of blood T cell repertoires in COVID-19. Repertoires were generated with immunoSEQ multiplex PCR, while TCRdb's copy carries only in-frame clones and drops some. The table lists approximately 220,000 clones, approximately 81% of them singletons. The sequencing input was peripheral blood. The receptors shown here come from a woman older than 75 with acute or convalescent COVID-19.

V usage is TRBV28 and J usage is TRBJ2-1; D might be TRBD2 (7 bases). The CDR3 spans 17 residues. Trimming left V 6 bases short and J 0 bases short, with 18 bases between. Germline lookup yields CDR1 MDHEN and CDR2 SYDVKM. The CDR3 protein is CASSRTAGASSYNEQFF. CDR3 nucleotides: TGTGCCAGCAGCCGAACCGCGGGGGCTAGCTCCTACAATGAGCAGTTCTTC.

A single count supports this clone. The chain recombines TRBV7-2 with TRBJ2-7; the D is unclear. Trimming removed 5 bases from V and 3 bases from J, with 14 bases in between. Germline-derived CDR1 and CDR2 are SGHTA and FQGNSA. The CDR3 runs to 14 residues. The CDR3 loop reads CASSPDAPFYEQYF. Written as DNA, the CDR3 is TGTGCCAGCAGCCCAGATGCCCCCTTCTACGAGCAGTACTTC.

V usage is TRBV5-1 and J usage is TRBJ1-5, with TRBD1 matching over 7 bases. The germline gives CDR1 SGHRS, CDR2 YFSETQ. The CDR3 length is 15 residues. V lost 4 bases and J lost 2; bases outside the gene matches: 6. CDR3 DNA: TGCGCCAGCAGCGCCTTAGGACAGGGCAATCAGCCCCAGCATTTT. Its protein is CASSALGQGNQPQHF.

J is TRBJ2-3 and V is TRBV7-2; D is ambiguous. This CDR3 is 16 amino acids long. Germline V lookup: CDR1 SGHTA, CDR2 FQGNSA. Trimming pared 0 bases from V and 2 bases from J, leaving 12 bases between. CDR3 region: CASSLARQTSTDTQYF. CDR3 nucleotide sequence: TGTGCCAGCAGCTTAGCTCGTCAGACATCCACAGATACGCAGTATTTT.

The CDR3 sequence is CSVDTANTGELFF. The CDR3 DNA follows: TGCAGCGTAGACACCGCGAACACCGGGGAGCTGTTTTTT. This sequence joins TRBV29-1 and TRBJ2-2; D gene uncertain. Trimming shortened V by 6 bases and J by 0 bases, and 8 bases separated the two germline ends. CDR1 and CDR2 from the germline V gene are SQVTM and ANQGSEA. The CDR3 sequence is 13 residues long.

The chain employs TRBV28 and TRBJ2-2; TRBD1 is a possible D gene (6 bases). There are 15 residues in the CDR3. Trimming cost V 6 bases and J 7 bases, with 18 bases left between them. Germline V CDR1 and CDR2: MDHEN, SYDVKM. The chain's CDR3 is CASSRDTRFGGELFF. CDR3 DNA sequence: TGTGCCAGCAGCAGGGACACCCGATTTGGCGGGGAGCTGTTTTTT.

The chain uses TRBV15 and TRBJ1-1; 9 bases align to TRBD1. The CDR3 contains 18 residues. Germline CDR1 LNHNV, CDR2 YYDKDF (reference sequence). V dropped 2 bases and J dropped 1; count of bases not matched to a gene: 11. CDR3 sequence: CATSRFPGQGESNTEAFF. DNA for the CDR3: TGTGCCACCAGCAGATTTCCGGGACAGGGCGAATCGAACACTGAAGCTTTCTTT.

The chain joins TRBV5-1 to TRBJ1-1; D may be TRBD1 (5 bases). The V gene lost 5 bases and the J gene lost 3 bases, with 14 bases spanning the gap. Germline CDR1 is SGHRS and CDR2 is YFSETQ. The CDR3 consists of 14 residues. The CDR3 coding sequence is TGCGCCAGCAGGGAGATCTTAGGGGACACTGAAGCTTTCTTT. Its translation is CASREILGDTEAFF.

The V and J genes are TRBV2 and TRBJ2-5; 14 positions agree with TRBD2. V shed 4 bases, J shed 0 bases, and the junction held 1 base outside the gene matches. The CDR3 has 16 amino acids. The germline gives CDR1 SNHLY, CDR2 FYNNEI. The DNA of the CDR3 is TGTGCCAGCAGTGGACTAGCGGGGGGGTACCAAGAGACCCAGTACTTC. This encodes CASSGLAGGYQETQYF. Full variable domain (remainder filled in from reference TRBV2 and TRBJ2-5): EPEVTQTPSHQVTQMGQEVILRCVPISNHLYFYWYRQILGQKVEFLVSFYNNEISEKSEIFDDQFSVERPDGSNFTLKIRSTKLEDSAMYFCASSGLAGGYQETQYFGPGTRLLVL.

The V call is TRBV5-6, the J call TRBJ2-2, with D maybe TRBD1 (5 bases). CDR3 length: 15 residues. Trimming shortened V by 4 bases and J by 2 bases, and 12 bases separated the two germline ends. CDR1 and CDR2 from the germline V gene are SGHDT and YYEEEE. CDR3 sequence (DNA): TGTGCCAGCAGCAGGCAGGGTCCAAACACCGGGGAGCTGTTTTTT. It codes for CASSRQGPNTGELFF.

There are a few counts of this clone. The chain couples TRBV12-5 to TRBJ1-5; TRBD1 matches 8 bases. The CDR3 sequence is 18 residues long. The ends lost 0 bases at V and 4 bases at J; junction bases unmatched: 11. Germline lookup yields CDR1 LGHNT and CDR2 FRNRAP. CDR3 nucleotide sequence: TGTGCTAGTGGTTTGGTACTATTTGGACAGGGTCGGAATCAGCCCCAGCATTTT. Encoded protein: CASGLVLFGQGRNQPQHF.

Written as DNA, the CDR3 is TGTGCCAGCAGCAAGATAAGACAGGGGGGTCATACTGAAGCTTTCTTT. Encoded protein: CASSKIRQGGHTEAFF. V gene TRBV21-1 combines with J gene TRBJ1-1; TRBD1, the table's D call, was not compared with the DNA. TRBV21-1 has pseudogene status. CDR3 length: 16 amino acids.

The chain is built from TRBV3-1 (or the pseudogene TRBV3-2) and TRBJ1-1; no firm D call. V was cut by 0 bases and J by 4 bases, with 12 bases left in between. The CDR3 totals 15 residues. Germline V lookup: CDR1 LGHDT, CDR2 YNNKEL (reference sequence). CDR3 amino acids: CASSQDLGGITEAFF. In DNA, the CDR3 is TGTGCCAGCAGCCAAGATCTCGGAGGGATCACTGAAGCTTTCTTT.

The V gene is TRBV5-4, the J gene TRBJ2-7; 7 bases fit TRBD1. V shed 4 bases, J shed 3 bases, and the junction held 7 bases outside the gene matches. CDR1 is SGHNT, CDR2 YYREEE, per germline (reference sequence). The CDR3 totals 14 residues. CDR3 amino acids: CASSRTTGNYEQYF. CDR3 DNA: TGTGCCAGCAGCCGAACGACAGGGAACTACGAGCAGTACTTC.

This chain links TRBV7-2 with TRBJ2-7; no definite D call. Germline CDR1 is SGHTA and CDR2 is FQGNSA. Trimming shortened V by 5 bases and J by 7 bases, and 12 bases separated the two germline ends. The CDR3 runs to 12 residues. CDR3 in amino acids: CASSPNQNEQYF. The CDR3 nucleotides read TGTGCCAGCAGCCCAAATCAGAATGAGCAGTACTTC. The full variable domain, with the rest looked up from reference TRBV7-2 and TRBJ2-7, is GAGVSQSPSNKVTEKGKDVELRCDPISGHTALYWYRQSLGQGLEFLIYFQGNSAPDKSGLPSDRFSAERTGGSVSTLTIQRTQQEDSAVYLCASSPNQNEQYFGPGTRLTVT.

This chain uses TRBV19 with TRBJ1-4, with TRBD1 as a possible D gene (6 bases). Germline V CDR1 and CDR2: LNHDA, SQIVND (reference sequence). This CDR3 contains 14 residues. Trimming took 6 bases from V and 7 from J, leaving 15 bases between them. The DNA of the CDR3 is TGTGCCAGTAGCCTCAGGGGTGACGGTGAAAAACTGTTTTTT. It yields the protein CASSLRGDGEKLFF.

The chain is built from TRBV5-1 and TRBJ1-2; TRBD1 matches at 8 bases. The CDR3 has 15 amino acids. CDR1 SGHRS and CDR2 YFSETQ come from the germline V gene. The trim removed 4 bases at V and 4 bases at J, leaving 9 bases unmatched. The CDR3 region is CASSPGTGDSYGYTF. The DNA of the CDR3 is TGCGCCAGCAGCCCCGGGACAGGAGATAGCTATGGCTACACCTTC.

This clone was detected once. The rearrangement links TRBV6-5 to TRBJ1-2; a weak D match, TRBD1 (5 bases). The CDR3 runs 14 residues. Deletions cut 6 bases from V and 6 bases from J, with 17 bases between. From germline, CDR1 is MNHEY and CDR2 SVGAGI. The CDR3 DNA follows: TGTGCCAGCAGCCCGGGAGGGCCCAGGGATGGCTACACCTTC. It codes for CASSPGGPRDGYTF.

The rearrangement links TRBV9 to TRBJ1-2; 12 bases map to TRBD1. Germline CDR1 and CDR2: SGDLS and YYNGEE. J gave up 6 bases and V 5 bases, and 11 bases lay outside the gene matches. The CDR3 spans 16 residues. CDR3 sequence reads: CASSERVGQGADGYTF. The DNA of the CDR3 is TGTGCCAGCAGTGAACGGGTGGGACAGGGGGCAGATGGCTACACCTTC.

CDR3 in DNA: TGTGCCAGCAGCCTTAGCGGGGTTATAGATACGCAGTATTTT. It yields the protein CASSLSGVIDTQYF. V is TRBV7-2 and J is TRBJ2-3, with 8 bases that match TRBD2. This CDR3 comprises 14 residues. The ends lost 5 bases at V and 5 bases at J; junction bases unmatched: 6. The germline CDR1 and CDR2 sequences are SGHTA and FQGNSA.